A selection of T cell receptor beta chains follows, all from one sample in a study of post-analysis software for immune sequencing data. TCRdb passed the PCR reads through MiXCR, listing each CDR3 protein once. The sample holds roughly 870,000 distinct CDR3 sequences, about 50% seen once. The sequencing sample was made of blood. The source of these receptors is a girl under 18 with multiple sclerosis. CDR3s include the opening cysteine and the closing phenylalanine or tryptophan. The D gene is left open where the match is weak. Size tells how often a clone was seen (once, few, many) or the class of an expanded clone, and some rows leave it out.

j_gene,d_gene,v_gene,abundance,len,CDR3aa,CDR3nt
TRBJ1-5,NA,TRBV6-1,NA,13,CASRDSSNQPQHF,TGTGCCAGCAGAGACAGTTCCAATCAGCCCCAGCATTTT
TRBJ2-7,NA,TRBV12-3/TRBV12-4,few,14,CASSLVAGPYEQYF,TGTGCCAGCAGTTTGGTAGCCGGACCCTACGAGCAGTACTTC
TRBJ2-5,TRBD1,TRBV12-3/TRBV12-4,NA,17,CASSSLTTGGFQETQYF,TGTGCCAGCAGTTCCTTGACGACAGGGGGTTTTCAAGAGACCCAGTACTTC
TRBJ2-3,TRBD2,TRBV3-1,few,15,CASSSPGLAGDTQYF,TGTGCCAGCAGCTCCCCGGGACTAGCCGGAGATACGCAGTATTTT
TRBJ1-5,TRBD1,TRBV6-1,NA,15,CASSVPGQGNQPQHF,TGTGCCAGCAGTGTCCCCGGACAGGGAAACCAGCCCCAGCATTTT
TRBJ2-1,NA,TRBV6-5,NA,12,CASSPDRQVQFF,TGTGCCAGCAGCCCGGACCGTCAAGTGCAGTTCTTC
TRBJ2-5,TRBD2,TRBV20-1,NA,14,CSAYGAAGEETQYF,TGCAGTGCTTACGGGGCAGCGGGAGAAGAGACCCAGTACTTC
TRBJ1-2,NA,TRBV20-1,NA,13,CSARWRGNYGYTF,TGCAGTGCTAGGTGGCGGGGGAACTATGGCTACACCTTC
TRBJ2-1,TRBD2,TRBV5-1,NA,17,CASSFGTSGIPYNEQFF,TGCGCCAGCAGCTTTGGGACTAGCGGGATTCCCTACAATGAGCAGTTCTTC
TRBJ2-1,TRBD1,TRBV12-5,NA,14,CASAPTGPYNEQFF,TGTGCTAGTGCCCCGACAGGGCCCTACAATGAGCAGTTCTTC
TRBJ2-1,TRBD2,TRBV20-1,NA,14,CSADGLVGYNEQFF,TGCAGTGCGGACGGACTAGTCGGTTACAATGAGCAGTTCTTC
TRBJ2-7,TRBD2,TRBV6-5,NA,16,CASSYVLAGGSYEQYF,TGTGCCAGCAGTTACGTTCTAGCGGGGGGCTCCTACGAGCAGTACTTC
TRBJ2-7,NA,TRBV5-1,NA,13,CASSFDRAYKQYF,TGCGCCAGCAGCTTCGACAGAGCCTACAAGCAGTACTTC
TRBJ1-2,NA,TRBV5-1,NA,14,CASSLETGRGGYTF,TGCGCCAGCAGCTTGGAGACCGGACGTGGTGGCTACACCTTC
TRBJ1-2,NA,TRBV29-1,NA,12,CSARLGDYGYTF,TGCAGCGCCCGCCTCGGAGACTATGGCTACACCTTC
TRBJ2-5,NA,TRBV12-3/TRBV12-4,few,14,CASSFWLTQETQYF,TGTGCCAGCAGTTTTTGGCTAACACAAGAGACCCAGTACTTC
TRBJ2-1,TRBD2,TRBV6-1,few,15,CASSERHGRTNEQFF,TGTGCCAGCAGTGAACGGCACGGGAGGACAAATGAGCAGTTCTTC
TRBJ2-5,TRBD2,TRBV15,few,13,CATSHLAGETQYF,TGTGCCACCAGCCATCTAGCGGGAGAGACCCAGTACTTC
TRBJ2-3,TRBD2,TRBV29-1,NA,15,CSVEGTSGRADTQYF,TGCAGCGTTGAGGGGACTAGCGGGAGAGCAGATACGCAGTATTTT
TRBJ2-4,TRBD1,TRBV15,NA,14,CATSRTRDSDEQYF,TGTGCCACCAGCAGAACTCGGGACAGTGATGAGCAGTACTTC